One and the same sample provided the 16 T cell receptor beta chains below, sequenced in a study of blood T cell repertoires in COVID-19. Clones were read by immunoSEQ multiplex PCR, and TCRdb kept only the in-frame ones, dropping some. The table records some 180,000 clones, approximately 80% of them present only once. The sample taken for sequencing was peripheral blood. These receptors originate from a man in his fifties or sixties who had recovered from COVID-19.

This chain links TRBV28 with TRBJ2-7, with TRBD2 identical over 10 bases. With 5 bases clipped from V and 0 bases from J, the junction kept 10 bases outside the gene matches. The CDR3 is made up of 17 amino acids. CDR1 is MDHEN, CDR2 SYDVKM, per germline. The CDR3 DNA sequence: TGTGCCAGCAGTGACGGACTAGCGGAAGTCTTCTCCTACGAGCAGTACTTC. It translates to CASSDGLAEVFSYEQYF.

V is TRBV10-3 and J is TRBJ1-4; the match to TRBD1 covers 9 bases. V gave up 6 bases and J gave up 4 bases; unmatched junction bases: 3. The CDR3 extends over 14 amino acids. From germline, CDR1 is ENHRY and CDR2 SYGVKD. Written as DNA, the CDR3 is TGTGCCATCAGACCGGGACAGGGTAATGAAAAACTGTTTTTT. Amino acid sequence: CAIRPGQGNEKLFF.

CDR3: CASSLLSGVRELFF. DNA for the CDR3: TGTGCCAGCAGCCTCCTGTCGGGAGTGAGGGAGCTGTTTTTT. The chain employs TRBV7-9 and TRBJ2-2; D is perhaps TRBD2 (6 bases). The CDR3 has 14 residues. Germline lookup yields CDR1 SEHNR and CDR2 FQNEAQ (reference sequence). V dropped 5 bases and J dropped 9 bases, with 16 bases sitting between them.

This clone occurred once. The chain links TRBV19 to TRBJ1-3; tentatively, D is TRBD1 (6 bases). This CDR3 contains 14 residues. The V gene's germline CDR1 is LNHDA and CDR2 SQIVND (reference sequence). V gave up 3 bases and J gave up 4 bases, with 10 bases separating them. The CDR3 nucleotides read TGTGCCAGTAGTATGAGGGACAACGGAAACACCATATATTTT. Translating gives CASSMRDNGNTIYF.

As to this clone: Mismatch with germline at one junction end may stem from a read error. The chain carries TRBV6-5 and TRBJ2-1; 7 positions agree with TRBD1. The CDR3 extends over 11 amino acids. CDR1 MNHEY and CDR2 SVGAGI come from the germline V gene. CDR3 nucleotide sequence: TGTGCCAGCAGGGCAGGGACAGAATATGTCTTC. This encodes CASRAGTEYVF.

This rearrangement joins TRBV30 to TRBJ2-1; TRBD2 matches at 7 bases. The CDR3 covers 15 residues. J lost 5 bases, V lost 0 bases, and 7 bases had no gene match. Germline CDR1 and CDR2: GTSNPN and SVGIG (reference sequence). This CDR3 is CAWSVLSSGNNEQFF. CDR3 DNA: TGTGCCTGGAGTGTATTATCTAGCGGAAACAATGAGCAGTTCTTC.

The V and J genes are TRBV30 and TRBJ2-2; D is ambiguous. The CDR3 spans 12 residues. Trimming pared 3 bases from V and 6 bases from J, leaving 8 bases between. Germline loops: CDR1 GTSNPN, CDR2 SVGIG (reference sequence). Here the CDR3 DNA reads TGTGCCTGGAGCAGGAAGGCCGGGGAGCTGTTTTTT. It encodes CAWSRKAGELFF.

This chain connects TRBV18 to TRBJ1-2; weak D call: TRBD1 (5 bases). This CDR3 region has 14 residues. V lost 3 bases to trimming and J lost 3 bases, with 11 bases between them. From germline, CDR1 is KGHSH and CDR2 LQKENI. The CDR3 here is CASSPQTDDYGYTF. CDR3 sequence (DNA): TGTGCCAGCTCACCCCAGACAGACGACTATGGCTACACCTTC.

The chain combines TRBV27 with TRBJ2-3; 9 bases match TRBD1. CDR1 and CDR2 (germline): MNHEY, SMNVEV (reference sequence). The CDR3 runs to 14 residues. The V segment lost 7 bases and the J segment 7 bases; nucleotides outside the gene matches: 9. As DNA, the CDR3 is TGTGCCAGCACCTCGAGGGGGACAGGGTATACGCAGTATTTT. Its protein is CASTSRGTGYTQYF.

The chain has TRBV15 and TRBJ2-2, with D perhaps TRBD2 (6 bases). The CDR3 is 16 amino acids. Germline V gene sequence: CDR1 LNHNV, CDR2 YYDKDF (reference sequence). The V end was cut by 0 bases, the J end by 6 bases, with 14 bases between. CDR3 sequence: CATSREVGLRAGELFF. The CDR3 DNA is TGTGCCACCAGCAGAGAGGTGGGACTGCGGGCCGGGGAGCTGTTTTTT.

This chain links TRBV27 with TRBJ1-4; D remains ambiguous. Germline V gives CDR1 MNHEY, CDR2 SMNVEV (reference sequence). The germline V and J ends were trimmed by 6 bases and 2 bases, with 13 bases remaining between them. The CDR3 runs 15 residues. Written as DNA, the CDR3 is TGTGCCAGCAGCCGTCGAGGTGGCACTAATGAAAAACTGTTTTTT. Its translation is CASSRRGGTNEKLFF.

The rearrangement joins TRBV3-1 (or the pseudogene TRBV3-2) to TRBJ2-7; TRBD1 matches 9 bases. Trimming at V came to 3 bases and at J to 7 bases, leaving 7 bases not matched to a gene. This CDR3 contains 14 residues. CDR1 is LGHDT, CDR2 YNNKEL, per germline (reference sequence). CDR3 nucleotides: TGTGCCAGCAGCCACACGACAGGGGGGAAAGAGCAGTACTTC. Encoded protein: CASSHTTGGKEQYF.

V and J are TRBV25-1 and TRBJ2-3; 12 nucleotides line up with TRBD2. This CDR3 contains 18 residues. From germline, CDR1 is MGHDK and CDR2 SYGVNS. V dropped 4 bases and J dropped 0; count of bases not matched to a gene: 8. CDR3 nucleotide sequence: TGTGCCAGCAGTGGCCTTTCTAGCGGGAGGGCTAGCACAGATACGCAGTATTTT. Translated, it gives CASSGLSSGRASTDTQYF.

The J gene is TRBJ2-7, the V gene TRBV6-5, with 8 nucleotides matching TRBD2. V was clipped by 1 base and J by 2 bases; unmatched bases: 4. Germline lookup yields CDR1 MNHEY and CDR2 SVGAGI. The length of the CDR3 is 15 residues. The CDR3 bases are TGTGCCAGCAGTTACTTCCGGGAGGGCCCCTACGAGCAGTACTTC. This gives the protein CASSYFREGPYEQYF.

This chain links TRBV30 with TRBJ2-3; 13 bases match TRBD2. The CDR3 is 19 residues long. The germline V gene has CDR1 GTSNPN and CDR2 SVGIG (reference sequence). V shed 3 bases and J 3 bases; nucleotides not matched to a gene: 15. The CDR3, as DNA: TGTGCCTGGAGGCCGTATCGGGAAGGACTAGCGGGGGCAACAGATACGCAGTATTTT. Translated, it gives CAWRPYREGLAGATDTQYF.

The rearrangement links TRBV3-1 (or the pseudogene TRBV3-2) to TRBJ1-2; the D is unclear. Trimming stripped 0 bases from V and 5 bases from J, with 13 bases between. This CDR3 is 15 amino acids long. The germline CDR1 and CDR2 sequences are LGHDT and YNNKEL (reference sequence). The CDR3 bases are TGTGCCAGCAGCCAAGAAGTCCGGGATTCTTATGGCTACACCTTC. Translated, it gives CASSQEVRDSYGYTF.